These 14 T cell receptor beta chains share one sample of origin, sequenced in a study of PD-1 blockade in classical Hodgkin lymphoma. Repertoires were generated with immunoSEQ multiplex PCR, while TCRdb's copy carries only in-frame clones and drops some. Counted here are around 7,900 clones, approximately 80% occurring once; the ten biggest clones make up just under 45%. The time point is: cycle 4 day 1 (C4D1), after five to seven weeks of nivolumab. Relapse was seen in all patients after autologous stem cell transplantation, and brentuximab vedotin exposure was variable. Here the sequenced sample was peripheral blood mononuclear cells (PBMCs), taken before the fourth cycle of nivolumab. The receptor set was obtained from a human donor with classical Hodgkin lymphoma.

The CDR3 DNA is TGTGCCAGCAGTCCGGAGGGTTATGGGCACGAGCAGTACTTC. Its protein product is CASSPEGYGHEQYF. The chain employs TRBV28 and TRBJ2-7; D is perhaps TRBD2 (6 bases). Trimming shortened V by 5 bases and J by 5 bases, and 16 bases separated the two germline ends. This CDR3 spans 14 amino acids. From germline, CDR1 is MDHEN and CDR2 SYDVKM.

The V call is TRBV4-2, the J call TRBJ1-1, with D possibly being TRBD1 (5 bases). The CDR3 has 15 residues. Germline values: CDR1 LGHNA, CDR2 YNFKEQ. V was shortened by 3 bases and J by 2 bases, with 13 bases between the two germline ends. The DNA of the CDR3 is TGTGCCAGCAGCCACGAGACAGCTATTAACACTGAAGCTTTCTTT. Translated: CASSHETAINTEAFF.

With respect to this clone: The junction does not match germline at one end; this may be a read error. The chain combines TRBV11-2 with TRBJ2-2, with D uncertain. The germline V gene encodes CDR1 SGHAT and CDR2 FQNNGV. The CDR3 contains 14 residues. CDR3 in DNA: TGTGCCAGCAGCCAGACATCGAACGCCGGGGAGCTGTTTTTT. Its translation is CASSQTSNAGELFF. Full variable domain (missing parts from reference TRBV11-2 and TRBJ2-2): EAGVAQSPRYKIIEKRQSVAFWCNPISGHATLYWYQQILGQGPKLLIQFQNNGVVDDSQLPKDRFSAERLKGVDSTLKIQPAKLEDSAVYLCASSQTSNAGELFFGEGSRLTVL.

The chain couples TRBV30 to TRBJ1-2, with 9 bases matching TRBD1. The germline V gene encodes CDR1 GTSNPN and CDR2 SVGIG (reference sequence). This CDR3 is 13 amino acids long. V lost 5 bases and J lost 3; bases outside the gene matches: 4. CDR3: CAWAGQGHYGYTF. The CDR3 DNA reads TGTGCCTGGGCGGGACAGGGTCACTATGGCTACACCTTC. Looking up the rest from reference TRBV30 and TRBJ1-2 gives the full variable domain: SQTIHQWPATLVQPVGSPLSLECTVEGTSNPNLYWYRQAAGRGLQLLFYSVGIGQISSEVPQNLSASRPQDRQFILSSKKLLLSDSGFYLCAWAGQGHYGYTFGSGTRLTVV.

The chain carries TRBV9 and TRBJ2-7; 11 positions match TRBD2. CDR1 and CDR2 (germline): SGDLS, YYNGEE. CDR3 length equals 15 residues. Germline trimming cut 5 bases from V and 3 bases from J; bases unmatched to any gene: 7. The CDR3: CASSPGTSGFYEQYF. The CDR3, as DNA: TGTGCCAGCAGTCCCGGGACTAGCGGTTTCTACGAGCAGTACTTC.

V and J are TRBV11-2 and TRBJ2-7; tentative D call: TRBD1 (5 bases). The CDR3 totals 14 residues. Germline loops: CDR1 SGHAT, CDR2 FQNNGV. The V gene lost 2 bases and the J gene lost 2 bases, with 10 bases spanning the gap. The CDR3 coding sequence is TGTGCCAGCAGCTTATACCAGGGCCCCTACGAGCAGTACTTC. This codes for CASSLYQGPYEQYF.

The chain is built from TRBV6-6 and TRBJ2-7; the match to TRBD1 covers 7 bases. Germline V gene lookup returns CDR1 MNHNY and CDR2 SVGAGI (reference sequence). This CDR3 contains 15 residues. J lost 4 bases, V lost 0 bases, and 6 bases had no gene match. This CDR3 is CASSYSTGWEYEQYF. CDR3 in DNA: TGTGCCAGCAGTTACTCGACAGGGTGGGAATACGAGCAGTACTTC.

This clone was seen only once. J is TRBJ2-1 and V is TRBV30; TRBD2 matches at 12 bases. The CDR3 covers 15 residues. V lost 3 bases to trimming and J lost 6 bases; unmatched junction nucleotides: 6. The germline V gene encodes CDR1 GTSNPN and CDR2 SVGIG (reference sequence). The CDR3 coding sequence is TGTGCCTGGAGCGGGAGGACTAGCGGGACCAATGAGCAGTTCTTC. Its translation: CAWSGRTSGTNEQFF.

The V call is TRBV19, the J call TRBJ2-1; 9 bases line up with TRBD2. The V gene end was trimmed by 2 bases and the J gene end by 7 bases; junction bases not matched to a gene: 12. The CDR3 totals 17 residues. Germline V gene sequence: CDR1 LNHDA, CDR2 SQIVND (reference sequence). The CDR3 DNA sequence: TGTGCCAGTAGTATATCATTGGCGGGGGGGATGAAGAATGAGCAGTTCTTC. Translating gives CASSISLAGGMKNEQFF.

This clone was picked up one time. V usage is TRBV4-1 and J usage is TRBJ1-1, with 10 positions matching TRBD1. The CDR3 covers 14 residues. Germline CDR1 reads MGHRA; CDR2 reads YSYEKL. Germline trimming cut 5 bases from V and 5 bases from J; bases unmatched to any gene: 5. The CDR3 reads CASSDRGRRTEAFF. DNA of the CDR3: TGCGCCAGCAGCGACAGGGGGCGACGGACTGAAGCTTTCTTT.

The CDR3 DNA is TGTGCCAGTAGTTCTATGAATGAGCAGTTCTTC. Translated, it gives CASSSMNEQFF. This rearrangement joins TRBV19 to TRBJ2-1, with D uncertain. Germline assignment: CDR1 LNHDA and CDR2 SQIVND (reference sequence). The V gene lost 5 bases and the J gene lost 7 bases, with 6 bases spanning the gap. The CDR3 runs to 11 residues.

The chain carries TRBV6-6 and TRBJ2-1; D is possibly TRBD1 or TRBD2 (5 bases each). Between the trimmed V and J ends, which lost 2 bases and 6 bases, there was a span of 5 bases. The CDR3 is 12 residues long. CDR1 is MNHNY and CDR2 is SVGAGI in the germline V gene (reference sequence). The CDR3: CASSYGGNEQFF. In nucleotides, the CDR3 is TGTGCCAGCAGTTACGGGGGCAATGAGCAGTTCTTC.

The chain has TRBV27 and TRBJ2-1, with 12 bases identical to TRBD2. The V gene's germline CDR1 is MNHEY and CDR2 SMNVEV (reference sequence). The CDR3 is made up of 17 amino acids. V shed 6 bases, J shed 2 bases, and the junction held 8 bases outside the gene matches. The chain's CDR3 is CASRGQSSGGAYNEQFF. CDR3 sequence (DNA): TGTGCCAGCAGGGGCCAGTCTAGCGGGGGGGCCTACAATGAGCAGTTCTTC.

This sequence joins TRBV6-5 and TRBJ1-1; 10 bases map to TRBD1. There are 14 residues in the CDR3. With 6 bases clipped from V and 5 bases from J, the junction kept 6 bases outside the gene matches. In germline, CDR1 is MNHEY, CDR2 SVGAGI. The CDR3 loop is CASRTGGAGTEAFF. In DNA, the CDR3 is TGTGCCAGCAGGACAGGGGGCGCAGGGACTGAAGCTTTCTTT.